The source of this T cell receptor (beta chain) is a study of T cells in Graves' hyperthyroidism and ophthalmopathy. Amplification of TCR beta CDR3 regions was performed using RNA transcripts as template. TCR CDR3 underwent first-round RT-PCR with the HTBI primer set. TCRdb recomputed calls from the multiplex PCR reads with MiXCR, one row per CDR3 protein. The sample shows over 700,000 distinct CDR3 sequences, under 20% of them seen only once. Sequencing was performed on blood. The clonotype comes from a woman aged 50 to 60 with Graves' hyperthyroidism that later progressed to Graves' ophthalmopathy.

The CDR3 spells CASSPVVAGGNEQFF. CDR3 in DNA: TGTGCCAGCAGCCCCGTGGTAGCGGGGGGGAATGAGCAGTTCTTC. The V gene is TRBV4-2, the J gene TRBJ2-1; 11 bases line up with TRBD2. The CDR3 runs to 15 residues. Per the germline V gene, CDR1 is LGHNA and CDR2 is YNFKEQ. Trimming at V came to 4 bases and at J to 7 bases, leaving 6 bases not matched to a gene.